Following are 2 T cell receptor beta chains from one sample sequenced in a study of cytomegalovirus exposure and HLA in healthy donors. The PCR used 60 Vbeta and 13 Jbeta primers. TCRdb's copy holds only in-frame clones and misses some; the assay was immunoSEQ multiplex PCR. This table has 100,000 to 150,000 clones, approximately 80% appearing once. Sequencing was performed on PBMCs. The origin of the receptors is a man aged 50-59 years in good health and CMV-seronegative.

The chain carries TRBV5-5 and TRBJ1-6; 9 nucleotides align to TRBD1. Trimming took 0 bases from V and 9 from J; bases not matched to a gene: 4. The CDR3 covers 15 residues. Germline loops: CDR1 SGHKS, CDR2 YYEKEE (reference sequence). The CDR3, as DNA: TGTGCCAGCAGCTTGGAGGGACAGGGTGGTTCACCCCTCCACTTT. Translated: CASSLEGQGGSPLHF.

The chain combines TRBV5-1 with TRBJ2-3; 8 bases match TRBD1. Looked up from germline, CDR1 is SGHRS and CDR2 is YFSETQ. The CDR3 length is 16 residues. The V segment lost 3 bases and the J segment 3 bases; nucleotides outside the gene matches: 9. In DNA form, the CDR3 reads TGCGCCAGCAGCTCACCGAGACAGGGGACAACAGATACGCAGTATTTT. Protein sequence: CASSSPRQGTTDTQYF.